This passage covers 2 T cell receptor beta chains from one sample sequenced in a study of neoadjuvant nivolumab and ipilimumab in lung cancer. Libraries were prepared by immunoSEQ multiplex PCR; TCRdb keeps only in-frame clonotypes and omits some of them. Of roughly 32,000 clones listed, roughly 90% were seen once; the top ten hold 2.1%. Sample: peripheral blood, taken after neoadjuvant nivolumab, alone or with ipilimumab, at or shortly before surgery. The receptors were sampled from an adult with non-small cell lung cancer.

The J gene is TRBJ2-3, the V gene TRBV10-3; no definite D call. Deletions cut 9 bases from V and 0 bases from J, with 13 bases between. Germline V CDR1 and CDR2: ENHRY, SYGVKD. This CDR3 comprises 14 residues. CDR3 protein: CAIVGSPSTDTQYF. The CDR3 DNA is TGTGCCATAGTAGGCAGTCCTAGCACAGATACGCAGTATTTT.

This chain uses TRBV7-6 with TRBJ2-7; D is tentatively TRBD1 or TRBD2 (5 bases each). CDR1 and CDR2 (germline): SGHVS, FNYEAQ. The CDR3 covers 11 residues. Trimming left V 5 bases short and J 6 bases short, with 8 bases between. In nucleotides, the CDR3 is TGTGCCAGCAGCCACGGGGCCGAGCAGTACTTC. It translates to CASSHGAEQYF.